This is a list of T cell receptor beta chains from one sample in a study of cytomegalovirus exposure and HLA in healthy donors. Some clones are missing from TCRdb's copy, which holds only in-frame ones; the method was immunoSEQ multiplex PCR. The table lists around 49,000 clones, roughly 93% of them singletons. Sequencing was performed on PBMCs. All receptors derive from a man aged 18 to 29 in good health and CMV-seronegative. Both conserved end residues are trimmed from each CDR3.

V gene | CDR3 protein
TRBV19 | ASTLYRGAGYT
TRBV19 | ATTGQVLRSGANVLT
TRBV5-1 | ASSFSGVNQETQY
TRBV18 | ASSMAAAGETQY
TRBV13 | ASSLGHSLRNEQF
TRBV30 | AWSDTGELF
TRBV19 | ASSMRGDEQY
TRBV19 | ASSIDRTDRGPMGNEQF
TRBV7-6 | ASSLVLGWETQY
TRBV15 | ATSRDRQGGTLVSVANVLT
TRBV7-8 | ASSLVAPSTYEQY
TRBV19 | ASSRRVGEQY
TRBV5-5 | ASSFQAGGSTDTQY
TRBV9 | ASSAHGGGLSGKNIQY
TRBV7-8 | ASSLRTGRNQPQH
TRBV9 | ASSARASGRGDEQF
TRBV27 | ASSFSTGGTDEQY
TRBV28 | ASSLGLRASFTTYEQY
TRBV18 | ASSRPGTGAPYEQY
TRBV19 | ASTPRGSGSGAKNIQY
TRBV6-1 | ASTFLRGSGNTIY
TRBV14 | ASSQTGNEQF
TRBV4-1 | ASSQEGGFDEKLF
TRBV27 | ASSGGDLDNEQF
TRBV5-1 | ASSLHRVSYGYT
TRBV30 | AWRMYASRVGSYEQY
TRBV2 | ASSDSGETDTQY